This T cell receptor beta chain appears in the sequencing data of a study of cytomegalovirus exposure and HLA in healthy donors. Study summary: Researchers previously reported finding 90 million to 120 million unique TCR beta sequences from 170 million or so T cells. Overall study findings and caveats: The classifier reportedly diagnosed cytomegalovirus status with high sensitivity and specificity. Later genetic work tied a missense DCLRE1C variant to beta-chain V and J trimming. It was in a later analysis that TCR association rates were seen to vary by HLA locus, highest for DRB1 and lowest for HLA-C.

This CDR3 region has 15 residues. Per the germline V gene, CDR1 is SGHKS and CDR2 is YYEKEE (reference sequence). V was cut by 0 bases and J by 6 bases, with 16 bases left in between. 13 Jbeta primers and 60 Vbeta primers were used for the PCR. Sequencing used immunoSEQ multiplex PCR; TCRdb keeps in-frame clones, though not all of them. The sample lists approximately 110,000 clones; around 78% were seen once. Note on this clone: As yet, its antigen is unknown.

This receptor was identified in a man aged 40-55 years in good health and CMV-seronegative. What was sequenced was PBMCs. The chain employs TRBV5-5 and TRBJ2-7; tentatively, D is TRBD2 (6 bases). In DNA, the CDR3 is TGTGCCAGCAGCTTGGTGACAGCAGGACTACTCGAGCAGTACTTC. Translation: CASSLVTAGLLEQYF.